A single sample gave rise to the 10 T cell receptor beta chains below, sequenced in a study of T cells after yellow fever vaccination. MiXCR was run by TCRdb on the 5' RACE reads, yielding one entry per CDR3 protein. The data hold under 80,000 distinct CDR3 sequences, with approximately 7.4% observed a single time. Sequences were derived from CD8+ T cells sorted from PBMCs, sampled 15 days after the yellow fever booster vaccination. The receptors were gathered from a man younger than 40 who received the YFV17D yellow fever vaccine.

This clonotype was seen many times. V usage is TRBV4-3 and J usage is TRBJ2-1; the D gene is possibly TRBD2 (6 bases). Between the trimmed V and J ends, which lost 0 bases and 7 bases, there was a span of 19 bases. CDR1 and CDR2 (germline): LGHNA, YSLEER. CDR3 size: 17 residues. CDR3 in DNA: TGCGCCAGCAGCCAAGATCTAACTAGCCGAAACCGAAATGAGCAGTTCTTC. This encodes CASSQDLTSRNRNEQFF.

Concerning this clonotype itself: With a much larger clone just one base away, this may be a read error. The rearrangement links TRBV20-1 to TRBJ2-3; D gene ambiguous. This CDR3 has 14 residues. Trimming stripped 3 bases from V and 2 bases from J, with 12 bases between. In germline, CDR1 is DFQATT, CDR2 SNEGSKA (reference sequence). The CDR3 sequence: CSASLPAITDTQYF. The CDR3 DNA follows: TGCAGTGCTAGCTTGCCAGCTATCACAGATACGCAGTATTTT.

In its sample, this clonotype was seen many times. V and J are TRBV7-2 and TRBJ2-7; D is ambiguous. Trimming stripped 3 bases from V and 0 bases from J, with 9 bases between. The CDR3 sequence is 14 residues long. Germline-derived CDR1 and CDR2 are SGHTA and FQGNSA. CDR3 sequence reads: CASSFAGSSYEQYF. CDR3 nucleotide sequence: TGTGCCAGCAGCTTTGCAGGATCCTCCTACGAGCAGTACTTC. The full variable domain, in which reference TRBV7-2 and TRBJ2-7 provide the parts outside the CDR3, is GAGVSQSPSNKVTEKGKDVELRCDPISGHTALYWYRQSLGQGLEFLIYFQGNSAPDKSGLPSDRFSAERTGGSVSTLTIQRTQQEDSAVYLCASSFAGSSYEQYFGPGTRLTVT.

This clonotype was counted many times. Compared with germline, one end of the junction differs, possibly owing to a read error. The J gene is TRBJ2-5, the V gene TRBV11-2; D gene unclear. Germline assignment: CDR1 SGHAT and CDR2 FQNNGV. The CDR3 has 14 amino acids. The CDR3 coding sequence is TGTGCCAGCAGATTAGAAGTAAACCAAGAGACCCAGTACTTC. Protein: CASRLEVNQETQYF. Together with reference TRBV11-2 and TRBJ2-5, the CDR3 gives the full variable domain: EAGVAQSPRYKIIEKRQSVAFWCNPISGHATLYWYQQILGQGPKLLIQFQNNGVVDDSQLPKDRFSAERLKGVDSTLKIQPAKLEDSAVYLCASRLEVNQETQYFGPGTRLLVL.

The table lists this clonotype with many counts. V is TRBV3-1 and J is TRBJ2-5; perhaps TRBD2 as D (6 bases). This CDR3 spans 19 amino acids. CDR1 and CDR2 (germline): LGHDT, YNNKEL (reference sequence). Trimming cost V 4 bases and J 5 bases, with 29 bases left between them. The CDR3 DNA reads as TGTGCCAGCAGCCCTCACCAGCGGGCAACGCAGGGTGGTAGCGAGACCCAGTACTTC. This codes for CASSPHQRATQGGSETQYF.

This clonotype was observed a few times. The chain carries TRBV30 and TRBJ1-5, with a possible D match to TRBD1 (5 bases). The CDR3 runs 13 residues. Germline V gives CDR1 GTSNPN, CDR2 SVGIG (reference sequence). Deletions cut 4 bases from V and 10 bases from J, with 17 bases between. The CDR3 reads CAWTSGGASPQHF. CDR3 DNA: TGTGCCTGGACCTCTGGAGGGGCGAGCCCCCAGCATTTT. Supplemented by reference TRBV30 and TRBJ1-5, the full variable domain reads SQTIHQWPATLVQPVGSPLSLECTVEGTSNPNLYWYRQAAGRGLQLLFYSVGIGQISSEVPQNLSASRPQDRQFILSSKKLLLSDSGFYLCAWTSGGASPQHFGDGTRLSIL.

CDR3 region: CASSLAGGLAYEQYF. CDR3 nucleotides: TGTGCCAGCAGCTTAGCGGGAGGACTAGCCTACGAGCAGTACTTC. V and J are TRBV7-8 and TRBJ2-7; TRBD2 matches at 7 bases. V trimming: 0 bases; J trimming: 2 bases; junction bases outside the gene matches: 4. The CDR3 is 15 residues long. Germline loops: CDR1 SGHVS, CDR2 FQNEAQ. The whole variable domain, filled in from reference TRBV7-8 and TRBJ2-7, reads GAGVSQSPRYKVAKRGQDVALRCDPISGHVSLFWYQQALGQGPEFLTYFQNEAQLDKSGLPSDRFFAERPEGSVSTLKIQRTQQEDSAVYLCASSLAGGLAYEQYFGPGTRLTVT.

This clonotype was detected many times. This chain uses TRBV28 with TRBJ2-3, with D possibly matching TRBD2 (6 bases). This CDR3 comprises 14 residues. CDR1 is MDHEN, CDR2 SYDVKM, per germline. Between the trimmed V and J ends, which lost 1 base and 3 bases, there was a span of 8 bases. The CDR3 coding sequence is TGTGCCAGCAGTTTATACGGGAGAACAGATACGCAGTATTTT. As protein: CASSLYGRTDTQYF.

This clonotype showed up many times. The rearrangement links TRBV5-6 to TRBJ2-3, with D tentatively TRBD1 or TRBD2 (5 bases each). CDR3 length equals 18 residues. CDR1 SGHDT and CDR2 YYEEEE come from the germline V gene. Trimming pared 0 bases from V and 4 bases from J, leaving 21 bases between. This CDR3 is CASSLGQSLGRDADTQYF. As DNA, the CDR3 is TGTGCCAGCAGCTTGGGTCAAAGTCTCGGCAGGGACGCAGATACGCAGTATTTT.

With respect to this clonotype: With a much larger clone just one base away, this may be a read error. The rearrangement uses TRBV6-1 and TRBJ2-1; D is uncertain. V lost 6 bases, J lost 4 bases, and 16 bases lay in between. The CDR3 runs to 15 residues. Germline V CDR1 and CDR2: MNHNS, SASEGT. CDR3 sequence (DNA): TGTGCCAGCAGGGTGAGCGCGGAAGCATACAATGAGCAGTTCTTC. This codes for CASRVSAEAYNEQFF.